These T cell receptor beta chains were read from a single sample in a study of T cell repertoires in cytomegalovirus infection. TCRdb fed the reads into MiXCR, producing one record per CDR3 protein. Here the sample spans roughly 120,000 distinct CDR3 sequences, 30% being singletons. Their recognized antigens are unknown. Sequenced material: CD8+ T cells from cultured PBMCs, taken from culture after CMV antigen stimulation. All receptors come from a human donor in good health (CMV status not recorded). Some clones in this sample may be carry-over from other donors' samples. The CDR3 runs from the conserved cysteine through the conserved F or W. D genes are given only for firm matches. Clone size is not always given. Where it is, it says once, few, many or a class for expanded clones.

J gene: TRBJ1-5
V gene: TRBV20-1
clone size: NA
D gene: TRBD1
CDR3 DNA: TGCAGTGCTAGAGATTCACCGGGACAGGGATTAGCTCAGCCCCAGCATTTT
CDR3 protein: CSARDSPGQGLAQPQHF

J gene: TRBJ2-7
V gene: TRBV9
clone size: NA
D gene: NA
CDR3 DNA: TGTGCCAGCAGCGTAGACAGGGATTATGGATACGAGCAGTACTTC
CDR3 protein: CASSVDRDYGYEQYF

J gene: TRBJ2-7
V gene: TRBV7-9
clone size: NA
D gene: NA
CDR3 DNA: TGTGCCAGCAGCCCCCCCCCGGGACGTCCCTCCTACGAGCAGTACTTC
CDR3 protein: CASSPPPGRPSYEQYF

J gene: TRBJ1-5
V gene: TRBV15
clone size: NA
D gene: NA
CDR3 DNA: TGTGCCACCAGCAGAGATCGGGGGTGGAATCAGCCCCAGCATTTT
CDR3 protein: CATSRDRGWNQPQHF

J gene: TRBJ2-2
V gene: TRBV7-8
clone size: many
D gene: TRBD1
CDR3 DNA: TGTGCCAGCAGCTTCAGACAGGGGTACACCGGGGAGCTGTTTTTT
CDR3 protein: CASSFRQGYTGELFF

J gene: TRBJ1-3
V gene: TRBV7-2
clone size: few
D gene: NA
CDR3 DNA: TGTGCCAGCAGCCCAAACATGCCCGGAAGCTCTGGAAACACCATATATTTT
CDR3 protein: CASSPNMPGSSGNTIYF

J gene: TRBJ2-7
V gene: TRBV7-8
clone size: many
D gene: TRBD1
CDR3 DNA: TGTGCCAGCAGCGCTCCGGGACAGTCCTACGAGCAGTACTTC
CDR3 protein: CASSAPGQSYEQYF

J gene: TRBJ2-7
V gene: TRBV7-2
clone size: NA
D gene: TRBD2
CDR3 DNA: TGTGCCAGCAGCTTAGGGGAACGGGGGGGCGGGTTAACCTCACTCTACGAGCAGTACTTC
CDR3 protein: CASSLGERGGGLTSLYEQYF

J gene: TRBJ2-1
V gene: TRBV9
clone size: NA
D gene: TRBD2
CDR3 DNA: TGTGCCAGCAGCGTAGGACTAGCGGGGATCTACAATGAGCAGTTCTTC
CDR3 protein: CASSVGLAGIYNEQFF

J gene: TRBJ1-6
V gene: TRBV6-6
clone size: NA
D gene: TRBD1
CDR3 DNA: TGTGCCAGCAGGGACAGGGCTTATAATTCACCCCTCCACTTT
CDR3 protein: CASRDRAYNSPLHF

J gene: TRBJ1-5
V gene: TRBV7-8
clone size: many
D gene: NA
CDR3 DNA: TGTGCCAGCAGCTCGTTACAGGGTCGAGGAAATCAGCCCCAGCATTTT
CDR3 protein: CASSSLQGRGNQPQHF

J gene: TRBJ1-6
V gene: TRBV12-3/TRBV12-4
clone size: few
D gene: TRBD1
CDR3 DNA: TGTGCCAGCAGGGACCCGGGACAGGGGGATTCACCCCTCCACTTT
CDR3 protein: CASRDPGQGDSPLHF

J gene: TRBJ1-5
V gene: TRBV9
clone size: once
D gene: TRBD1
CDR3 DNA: TGTGCCAGCAGCCCTGGCACAGGGGTGGGTCAGCCCCAGCATTTT
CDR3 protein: CASSPGTGVGQPQHF

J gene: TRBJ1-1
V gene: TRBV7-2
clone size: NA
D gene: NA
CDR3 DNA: TGTGCCAGCAGCTTAGGGGGGGCAGGGGTGAACACTGAAGCTTTCTTT
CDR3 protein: CASSLGGAGVNTEAFF

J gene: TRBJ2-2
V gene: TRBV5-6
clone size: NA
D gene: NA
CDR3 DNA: TGTGCCAGCAGCTTGCTGGGAATGAACACCGGGGAGCTGTTTTTT
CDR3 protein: CASSLLGMNTGELFF

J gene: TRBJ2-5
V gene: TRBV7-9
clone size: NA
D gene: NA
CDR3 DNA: TGTGCCAGCAGCTTAGGGGCAGGGCAAGAGACCCAGTACTTC
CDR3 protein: CASSLGAGQETQYF

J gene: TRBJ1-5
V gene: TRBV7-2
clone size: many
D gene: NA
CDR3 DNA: TGTGCCAGCAGCTCCGTCACGGCAGGAAGTCAGCCCCAGCATTTT
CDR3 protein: CASSSVTAGSQPQHF

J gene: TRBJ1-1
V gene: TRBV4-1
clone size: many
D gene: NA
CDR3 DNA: TGCGCCAGCAGATATATACGGCTCGCTCCCTATGCTTTCTTT
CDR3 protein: CASRYIRLAPYAFF

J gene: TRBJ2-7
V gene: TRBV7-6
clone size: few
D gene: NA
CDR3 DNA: TGTGCCAGCAGCTTAGTGGGGGGCACCTACGAGCAGTACTTC
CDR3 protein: CASSLVGGTYEQYF

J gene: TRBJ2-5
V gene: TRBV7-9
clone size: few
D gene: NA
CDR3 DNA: TGTGCCAGCAGCCCACCCACGGGTCAAGAGACCCAGTACTTC
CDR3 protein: CASSPPTGQETQYF

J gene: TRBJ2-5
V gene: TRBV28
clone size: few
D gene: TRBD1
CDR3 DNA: TGTGCCAGCAGTTCTCCGCCGGGACAGGTAGAAGAGACCCAGTACTTC
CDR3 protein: CASSSPPGQVEETQYF

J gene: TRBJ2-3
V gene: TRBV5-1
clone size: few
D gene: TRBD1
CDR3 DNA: TGCGCCAGCACCCGACCCGGGACAGGGGGGACAGATACGCAGTATTTT
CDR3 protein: CASTRPGTGGTDTQYF